This T cell receptor beta chain is drawn from a study of tumour-infiltrating T cells in Burkitt lymphoma. Across the whole study: Repertoire clonality predicted overall and progression-free survival.

Only in-frame clones appear in the TCRdb table, and some are missing; sequencing was by immunoSEQ multiplex PCR. The table lists 11,000 to 15,000 clones, roughly 75% of them singletons, with around 7.2% in the top ten. This CDR3 region has 15 residues. Deletions cut 11 bases from V and 2 bases from J, with 19 bases between. Germline CDR1 and CDR2: SNHLY and FYNNEI. Sequencing was performed on tumor tissue. The chain is built from TRBV2 and TRBJ2-1, with D unclear. The TCR was taken from a human donor with diffuse large B-cell lymphoma. Here the CDR3 DNA reads TGTGCCGTAGGCGGCGGAAGTGGGGCCTACAATGAGCAGTTCTTC. Translated, it gives CAVGGGSGAYNEQFF.